The source of this T cell receptor beta chain is a study of blood T cell repertoires in COVID-19. Study at large: Material from acute and convalescent COVID-19 was sourced from the United States, Italy and Spain. T cells, B-cell-depleted T cells, or PBMCs supplied cDNA or gDNA.

Per the authors' pipeline: Reference gene primer amplification in the assay estimated nucleated cell counts. Clones were sequenced by immunoSEQ multiplex PCR, and TCRdb holds only the in-frame ones, with some missing. V and J calls and clone size come straight from that table; D and trimming were deduced from the DNA. The table lists 150,000 to 200,000 clones, 70% to 90% of them singletons, with 2.5% to 3.5% in the top ten. The germline V gene has CDR1 SNHLY and CDR2 FYNNEI. Trimming removed 6 bases at V and 5 bases at J, with 13 bases between. CDR3 size: 14 residues. Sequenced input: peripheral blood. This clonotype was obtained from a man between 60 and 75 years old with acute or convalescent COVID-19. V and J are TRBV2 and TRBJ2-2; possible D gene TRBD2, 6 bases. The DNA for the CDR3 is TGTGCCAGCAGGGGGACTGTGACTACCGGGGAGCTGTTTTTT. Translation gives CASRGTVTTGELFF.